This TCR beta chain was sequenced in a study of glioma-infiltrating T cells. Amplification of TCR alpha and beta CDR3 regions from RNA used iRepertoire nested multiplex PCR. One entry per CDR3 protein, called by TCRdb with MiXCR from the multiplex PCR reads. The sample records about 140,000 distinct CDR3 sequences, roughly two fifths being singletons. The CDR3 length is 13 residues. Trimming stripped 1 base from V and 8 bases from J, with 9 bases between. The V gene's germline CDR1 is LGHDT and CDR2 YNNKEL (reference sequence). The chain is built from TRBV3-1 and TRBJ2-1; unclear D gene. The TCR originated in a human donor with low-grade glioma or glioblastoma, undergoing nonglioma brain surgery, or in good health (not recorded which). The sequencing sample was made of glioma tissue, nonneoplastic brain tissue, or PBMCs (not recorded which). In nucleotides, the CDR3 is TGTGCCAGCAGCCAAGCCCGGTTGCATGAGCAGTTCTTC. It is translated as CASSQARLHEQFF.